Given below is one T cell receptor beta chain in context. Profiling relied on immunoSEQ multiplex PCR, and the TCRdb table lists in-frame clones only, not all of them. Of 120,000 or so clones in the sample, approximately 88% were seen once. Germline-derived CDR1 and CDR2 are LGHNA and YNFKEQ. The CDR3 contains 17 residues. The V and J ends lost 4 bases and 5 bases, in that order; junction bases with no gene match: 10. The source of the sample is a study of T cell responses to AZD1222 COVID-19 vaccine. The sample in question was peripheral blood, obtained on day 0 of AZD1222 vaccination. The receptor was isolated from an adult in good health. V and J are TRBV4-2 and TRBJ2-1; 11 positions match TRBD2. As DNA, the CDR3 is TGTGCCAGCAGCCCCGGAAATTCGGGACTAGCGGACAATGAGCAGTTCTTC. Translating it yields CASSPGNSGLADNEQFF.